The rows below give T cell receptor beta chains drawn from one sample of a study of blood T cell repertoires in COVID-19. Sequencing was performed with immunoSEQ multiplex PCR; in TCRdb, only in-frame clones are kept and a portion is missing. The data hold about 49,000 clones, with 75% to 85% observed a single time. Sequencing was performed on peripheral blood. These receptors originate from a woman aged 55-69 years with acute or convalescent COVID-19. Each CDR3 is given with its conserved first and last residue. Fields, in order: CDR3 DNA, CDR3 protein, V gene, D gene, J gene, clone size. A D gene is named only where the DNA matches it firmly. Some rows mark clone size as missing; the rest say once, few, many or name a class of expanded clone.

CDR3nt: TGTGCCAGCAGCGGGGGGGGCGCGGGTGGAAACACCATATATTTT
CDR3aa: CASSGGGAGGNTIYF
v_gene: TRBV7-8
d_gene: .
j_gene: TRBJ1-3
abundance: .

CDR3nt: TGCGCCAGCAGTCGGAGGGAGCTGAACACCGGGGAGCTGTTTTTT
CDR3aa: CASSRRELNTGELFF
v_gene: TRBV4-1
d_gene: .
j_gene: TRBJ2-2
abundance: few

CDR3nt: TGTGCCAGCAGCTTAGGTCTCAGCGGGGCGTCATTGCAGTTCTTC
CDR3aa: CASSLGLSGASLQFF
v_gene: TRBV11-2
d_gene: TRBD2
j_gene: TRBJ2-1
abundance: once

CDR3nt: TGTGCCAGCAGTGCCGGGACAGGCGATACTGAAGCTTTCTTT
CDR3aa: CASSAGTGDTEAFF
v_gene: TRBV27
d_gene: TRBD1
j_gene: TRBJ1-1
abundance: .

CDR3nt: TGTGCCAGCTTCGGACTCACGGGAGGGGCCAACGTCCTGACTTTC
CDR3aa: CASFGLTGGANVLTF
v_gene: TRBV6-5
d_gene: .
j_gene: TRBJ2-6
abundance: .

CDR3nt: TGTGCCAGCAGTGAACAGGGGAGTCTGCCTAGCTATGGCTACACCTTC
CDR3aa: CASSEQGSLPSYGYTF
v_gene: TRBV6-1
d_gene: .
j_gene: TRBJ1-2
abundance: .

CDR3nt: TGTGCCAGCAGCCAAGGGACAGTAAAACCCTACGAGCAGTACTTC
CDR3aa: CASSQGTVKPYEQYF
v_gene: TRBV11-3
d_gene: TRBD1
j_gene: TRBJ2-7
abundance: .

CDR3nt: TGTGCCAGCAGCCAAGGCGGGACAGTCAACTATGGCTACACCTTC
CDR3aa: CASSQGGTVNYGYTF
v_gene: TRBV7-9
d_gene: TRBD1
j_gene: TRBJ1-2
abundance: few

CDR3nt: TGTGCCAGCAGCTTACAACAGGGCACAGATACGCAGTATTTT
CDR3aa: CASSLQQGTDTQYF
v_gene: TRBV7-6
d_gene: .
j_gene: TRBJ2-3
abundance: .

CDR3nt: TGTGCCAGCAGTTTCCTAGCGGGAGAGTACAATGAGCAGTTCTTC
CDR3aa: CASSFLAGEYNEQFF
v_gene: TRBV6-5
d_gene: TRBD2
j_gene: TRBJ2-1
abundance: .

CDR3nt: TGCGCCAGCAGCGAAACAGGGTGGAGAACTGAAGCTTTCTTT
CDR3aa: CASSETGWRTEAFF
v_gene: TRBV5-1
d_gene: .
j_gene: TRBJ1-1
abundance: .

CDR3nt: TGTGCCAGCAGTTTCCGGGGGGGGAGCACAGATACGCAGTATTTT
CDR3aa: CASSFRGGSTDTQYF
v_gene: TRBV28
d_gene: TRBD2
j_gene: TRBJ2-3
abundance: .

CDR3nt: TGTGCCAGCAGCGTGCGTCCCGGGACTACGGACGAGCAGTACTTC
CDR3aa: CASSVRPGTTDEQYF
v_gene: TRBV9
d_gene: TRBD2
j_gene: TRBJ2-7
abundance: .

CDR3nt: TGTGCCAGCAGCGTAGGCGGGATGAACACTGAAGCTTTCTTT
CDR3aa: CASSVGGMNTEAFF
v_gene: TRBV9
d_gene: .
j_gene: TRBJ1-1
abundance: .

CDR3nt: TGTGCCAGCTCACGGGGACAGGGGGGATCTTACGAGCAGTACTTC
CDR3aa: CASSRGQGGSYEQYF
v_gene: TRBV18
d_gene: TRBD1
j_gene: TRBJ2-7
abundance: .

CDR3nt: TGTGCCAGCACCTCGAGGACAGGGAACACCATATATTTT
CDR3aa: CASTSRTGNTIYF
v_gene: TRBV27
d_gene: TRBD1
j_gene: TRBJ1-3
abundance: .

CDR3nt: TGCAGCGTGCCCGGACAGGTCCGTAGCACAGATACGCAGTATTTT
CDR3aa: CSVPGQVRSTDTQYF
v_gene: TRBV29-1
d_gene: TRBD1
j_gene: TRBJ2-3
abundance: .

CDR3nt: TGTGCCAGCAGCCCAGGGACTAGCGGGCTCTCCTACGAGCAGTACTTC
CDR3aa: CASSPGTSGLSYEQYF
v_gene: TRBV7-8
d_gene: TRBD2
j_gene: TRBJ2-7
abundance: .

CDR3nt: TGTGCCAGCAGGGACAGGGGGTCAGTGCAGTACTTC
CDR3aa: CASRDRGSVQYF
v_gene: TRBV6-5
d_gene: TRBD1
j_gene: TRBJ2-7
abundance: .

CDR3nt: TGCGCCAGCAGCGGGGGGGCTAGCGGGGGGACCAGCGAGCAGTACTTC
CDR3aa: CASSGGASGGTSEQYF
v_gene: TRBV5-1
d_gene: TRBD2
j_gene: TRBJ2-7
abundance: .

CDR3nt: TGTGCCACCAGCAGAGATCCGATCGGGGGAGCGTCCCAGCATTTT
CDR3aa: CATSRDPIGGASQHF
v_gene: TRBV15
d_gene: .
j_gene: TRBJ1-5
abundance: .

CDR3nt: TGTGCCAGCTCACCGTGGTCAGGGCATGAGCAGTTCTTC
CDR3aa: CASSPWSGHEQFF
v_gene: TRBV18
d_gene: .
j_gene: TRBJ2-1
abundance: .

CDR3nt: TGCAGCGTTGCGGGACTACCACCGCGCAATGAGCAGTTCTTC
CDR3aa: CSVAGLPPRNEQFF
v_gene: TRBV29-1
d_gene: TRBD2
j_gene: TRBJ2-1
abundance: .

CDR3nt: TGTGCCAGCTCACCGCGGACAGGGGGCGAGGAAAAACTGTTTTTT
CDR3aa: CASSPRTGGEEKLFF
v_gene: TRBV18
d_gene: TRBD1
j_gene: TRBJ1-4
abundance: .

CDR3nt: TGTGCCAGCAGTTTAAACAGGGGTAATGAAAAACTGTTTTTT
CDR3aa: CASSLNRGNEKLFF
v_gene: TRBV28
d_gene: TRBD1
j_gene: TRBJ1-4
abundance: .

CDR3nt: TGTGCCAGCAGCTTGCGGGACTCCCTGGGCTACGAGCAGTACTTC
CDR3aa: CASSLRDSLGYEQYF
v_gene: TRBV5-8
d_gene: .
j_gene: TRBJ2-7
abundance: .

CDR3nt: TGTGCCAGCCGGCAGGGGGAAGAGACCCAGTACTTC
CDR3aa: CASRQGEETQYF
v_gene: TRBV7-9
d_gene: TRBD1
j_gene: TRBJ2-5
abundance: .

CDR3nt: TGTGCCAGCAGCCCGGGACTCTCGCTCCCCCTCCACTTT
CDR3aa: CASSPGLSLPLHF
v_gene: TRBV3-1/TRBV3-2
d_gene: .
j_gene: TRBJ1-6
abundance: .

CDR3nt: TGTGCCAGCAGTTTCGGCAGGGCCTACGAGCAGTACTTC
CDR3aa: CASSFGRAYEQYF
v_gene: TRBV27
d_gene: .
j_gene: TRBJ2-7
abundance: .

CDR3nt: TGTGCCAGCAGTTACTCGATGGGACAGGGACTCCCTGGCTACACCTTC
CDR3aa: CASSYSMGQGLPGYTF
v_gene: TRBV6-5
d_gene: TRBD1
j_gene: TRBJ1-2
abundance: few

CDR3nt: TGTGCCTGGAGTGTACGGGGGGCTGGGTCACCCCTCCACTTT
CDR3aa: CAWSVRGAGSPLHF
v_gene: TRBV30
d_gene: .
j_gene: TRBJ1-6
abundance: once

CDR3nt: TGTGCCAGCAGTTTGTCCGGGAACTATGGCTACACCTTC
CDR3aa: CASSLSGNYGYTF
v_gene: TRBV12-3/TRBV12-4
d_gene: .
j_gene: TRBJ1-2
abundance: .

CDR3nt: TGTGCCAGCAGCGTGGGGGGTGGGGAGACCCAGTACTTC
CDR3aa: CASSVGGGETQYF
v_gene: TRBV9
d_gene: .
j_gene: TRBJ2-5
abundance: .

CDR3nt: TGTGCCAGCAGTGTAGCGGGAGACCTCGTTGAGCAGTTCTTC
CDR3aa: CASSVAGDLVEQFF
v_gene: TRBV6-1
d_gene: TRBD2
j_gene: TRBJ2-1
abundance: .

CDR3nt: TGCAGCGTTGGGGAGGCGAACACTGAAGCTTTCTTT
CDR3aa: CSVGEANTEAFF
v_gene: TRBV29-1
d_gene: .
j_gene: TRBJ1-1
abundance: .

CDR3nt: TGTGCCAGCAGCTTGGGGGCTAGCGGGGTTGAGACCCAGTACTTC
CDR3aa: CASSLGASGVETQYF
v_gene: TRBV5-4
d_gene: TRBD2
j_gene: TRBJ2-5
abundance: once

CDR3nt: TGTGCCATCAGTGGAGCTAGCGGGGGGGTCCGGGAGACCCAGTACTTC
CDR3aa: CAISGASGGVRETQYF
v_gene: TRBV10-3
d_gene: TRBD2
j_gene: TRBJ2-5
abundance: .

CDR3nt: TGCAGCGTTGGGTGGACAAGTACGGGTACTGAAGCTTTCTTT
CDR3aa: CSVGWTSTGTEAFF
v_gene: TRBV29-1
d_gene: .
j_gene: TRBJ1-1
abundance: .

CDR3nt: TGTGCCTGGAGTGTAGGGACAGTAAATCAGCCCCAGCATTTT
CDR3aa: CAWSVGTVNQPQHF
v_gene: TRBV30
d_gene: TRBD1
j_gene: TRBJ1-5
abundance: few

CDR3nt: TGTGCCAGCAGCAATAGCCCCAAAAAACTGTTTTTT
CDR3aa: CASSNSPKKLFF
v_gene: TRBV3-1/TRBV3-2
d_gene: .
j_gene: TRBJ1-4
abundance: .

CDR3nt: TGTGCCAGCAGCAAAGGACGGTCAGGGGAGCGTTCCTACAATGAGCAGTTCTTC
CDR3aa: CASSKGRSGERSYNEQFF
v_gene: TRBV21-1
d_gene: .
j_gene: TRBJ2-1
abundance: .

CDR3nt: TGTGCCAGCAGCATCACGTACAGGGGACTCTATGGCTACACCTTC
CDR3aa: CASSITYRGLYGYTF
v_gene: TRBV5-8
d_gene: TRBD1
j_gene: TRBJ1-2
abundance: .

CDR3nt: TGTGCCAGCAGCGTCGGTTCGTCGGGCAATGAGCAGTTCTTC
CDR3aa: CASSVGSSGNEQFF
v_gene: TRBV9
d_gene: .
j_gene: TRBJ2-1
abundance: .

CDR3nt: TGTGCCAGTAGTCCACAGCGGGGGGCCTCTCAAGAGACCCAGTACTTC
CDR3aa: CASSPQRGASQETQYF
v_gene: TRBV19
d_gene: TRBD2
j_gene: TRBJ2-5
abundance: .

CDR3nt: TGCGCCAGCAGCTCGACAGGAGACCCGAACTATGGCTACACCTTC
CDR3aa: CASSSTGDPNYGYTF
v_gene: TRBV5-1
d_gene: .
j_gene: TRBJ1-2
abundance: .

CDR3nt: TGTGCCAGCAGCGCAACGACAGGAGGTTGGGACACTGAAGCTTTCTTT
CDR3aa: CASSATTGGWDTEAFF
v_gene: TRBV5-4
d_gene: .
j_gene: TRBJ1-1
abundance: once

CDR3nt: TGTGCCTGGAGCCCGGGTCCATATGGCTACACCTTC
CDR3aa: CAWSPGPYGYTF
v_gene: TRBV30
d_gene: .
j_gene: TRBJ1-2
abundance: .

CDR3nt: TGTGCCAGCAGTTCGGACAGTGTCACTGAAGCTTTCTTT
CDR3aa: CASSSDSVTEAFF
v_gene: TRBV6-6
d_gene: .
j_gene: TRBJ1-1
abundance: .

CDR3nt: TGTGCCTGGAGTGTAACTATAATGGGTTGGCCCCAGCATTTT
CDR3aa: CAWSVTIMGWPQHF
v_gene: TRBV30
d_gene: .
j_gene: TRBJ1-5
abundance: .

CDR3nt: TGCGCCAGCAGCTTAATATTAGGGACAGCGAACACCGGGGAGCTGTTTTTT
CDR3aa: CASSLILGTANTGELFF
v_gene: TRBV5-1
d_gene: TRBD1
j_gene: TRBJ2-2
abundance: .

CDR3nt: TGTGCCACCAGCGACAGGGGGCCCAATAATGAAAAACTGTTTTTT
CDR3aa: CATSDRGPNNEKLFF
v_gene: TRBV15
d_gene: TRBD1
j_gene: TRBJ1-4
abundance: once

CDR3nt: TGTGCCAGCAGCGCCCGGACAGGGTTCAATCAGCCCCAGCATTTT
CDR3aa: CASSARTGFNQPQHF
v_gene: TRBV7-8
d_gene: TRBD1
j_gene: TRBJ1-5
abundance: .